The 5 T cell receptor beta chains below were found in one sample sequenced in a study of shared clonotypes between healthy human individuals. TCRdb's copy holds only in-frame clones and misses some; the assay was immunoSEQ multiplex PCR. This sample has over 950,000 clones; roughly 77% occur once, and the top ten carry roughly 0.82%. The sequenced sample consisted of memory CD4+ T cells from PBMCs. Subset in this sample: CD45RA-negative fraction. The receptors originated from a man between 18 and 35 years old in good health. Some clones in this sample may be carry-over from other donors' samples.

V usage is TRBV18 and J usage is TRBJ2-1; 7 bases align to TRBD1. Germline CDR1 reads KGHSH; CDR2 reads LQKENI. V lost 3 bases, J lost 11 bases, and 13 bases stayed unmatched. The CDR3 contains 15 residues. The CDR3 sequence: CASSPPGQQTMKQFF. CDR3 DNA sequence: TGTGCCAGCTCACCGCCGGGACAGCAAACAATGAAGCAGTTCTTC.

The V gene is TRBV9, the J gene TRBJ1-2; D gene unclear. V was trimmed by 0 bases and J by 4 bases, leaving 13 bases between them. CDR1 and CDR2 (germline): SGDLS, YYNGEE. This CDR3 region has 15 residues. The CDR3 DNA is TGTGCCAGCAGCGTAGATTTGGGCAGAGTCTATGGCTACACCTTC. This sequence encodes CASSVDLGRVYGYTF.

V gene TRBV14 combines with J gene TRBJ2-5; a weak D match, TRBD2 (6 bases). CDR1 is SGHDN, CDR2 FVKESK, per germline. V shed 6 bases and J shed 5 bases, with 22 bases lying between them. The CDR3 extends over 16 amino acids. CDR3 in DNA: TGTGCCAGCAGTCAATTCGGAGCGGAGGGGAGTGAGACCCAGTACTTC. Translating gives CASSQFGAEGSETQYF.

The sample holds one count of this clone. The CDR3 is CASSSSNRNNEQFF. In nucleotides, the CDR3 is TGTGCCAGCAGCTCGAGTAACCGAAACAATGAGCAGTTCTTC. The chain recombines TRBV11-2 with TRBJ2-1; D gene unclear. Germline CDR1 is SGHAT and CDR2 is FQNNGV. The length of the CDR3 is 14 residues. V was cut by 4 bases and J by 5 bases, with 12 bases left in between.

The rearrangement links TRBV15 to TRBJ1-2, with D possibly matching TRBD1 (6 bases). This CDR3 spans 16 amino acids. The germline CDR1 and CDR2 sequences are LNHNV and YYDKDF (reference sequence). Trimming shortened V by 0 bases and J by 10 bases, and 21 bases separated the two germline ends. CDR3 DNA: TGTGCCACCAGCAGAGATCTTTCTAGGCAGGGGACCTCCTACACCTTC. As protein: CATSRDLSRQGTSYTF.